The subject of this entry is one T cell receptor beta chain. The antigen is unknown. Markers CD45RO/CCR7/CD25/CD127/CD95/CD27 served to sort CD4+ naive, central memory, regulatory and stem cell-like memory cells. This sample was included in a study of beta chain features in type 1 diabetes. The authors reverse transcribed all of the isolated RNA, so sequencing captured expressed TCRB transcripts. The data were produced by immunoSEQ multiplex PCR, yet TCRdb's version contains in-frame clones alone and is incomplete. The table has roughly 180,000 clones, about 13% seen once. Whole-study results and caveats: Shortening that was moderate but significant affected the TCRB CDR3s of Type 1 diabetes patients in all four CD4+ subsets. For patients, the naive, central memory and Treg TCRB repertoires appeared more alike than for healthy donors. Highly expressing activated T cells could be over-counted with a cDNA template.

The CDR3 runs 16 residues. Germline assignment: CDR1 LGHNA and CDR2 YNFKEQ. V dropped 1 base and J dropped 8; count of bases not matched to a gene: 9. The sequence was collected from a woman under 30 in good health. Source material: central memory CD4+ T cells from blood. The chain is built from TRBV4-2 and TRBJ2-1, with 9 bases fitting TRBD2. The CDR3 loop reads CASSQGTLAGLDEQFF. The CDR3 region has the DNA TGTGCCAGCAGCCAAGGTACCCTAGCGGGATTGGATGAGCAGTTCTTC.